Listed here are 25 T cell receptor beta chains from one sample, sequenced in a study of cytomegalovirus exposure and HLA in healthy donors. The PCR had 60 Vbeta and 13 Jbeta primers. Clones were sequenced by immunoSEQ multiplex PCR, and TCRdb holds only the in-frame ones, with some missing. The sample consists of 150,000 to 200,000 clones, around 80% of them appearing once. Sequencing was performed on PBMCs. These receptors all stem from a woman aged 25 to 39 in good health and CMV-seropositive.

This rearrangement joins TRBV5-6 to TRBJ2-5, with a weak D call TRBD1 (6 bases). The germline V gene encodes CDR1 SGHDT and CDR2 YYEEEE. This CDR3 contains 13 residues. The V and J ends lost 6 bases and 0 bases respectively, with 9 bases between them. CDR3 sequence (DNA): TGTGCCAGCACCAGGGGATACCAAGAGACCCAGTACTTC. It codes for CASTRGYQETQYF. Variable domain in full (rest from reference TRBV5-6 and TRBJ2-5): DAGVTQSPTHLIKTRGQQVTLRCSPKSGHDTVSWYQQALGQGPQFIFQYYEEEERQRGNFPDRFSGHQFPNYSSELNVNALLLGDSALYLCASTRGYQETQYFGPGTRLLVL.

Only a few counts were recorded for this clone. The chain recombines TRBV11-2 with TRBJ2-7, with 11 bases aligning to TRBD2. Germline assignment: CDR1 SGHAT and CDR2 FQNNGV. The length of the CDR3 is 18 residues. V lost 1 base to trimming and J lost 4 bases; unmatched junction nucleotides: 12. The CDR3 nucleotides read TGTGCCAGCAGCTTAGGCCTAGCGGGAGGCGCCATCACGTACGAGCAGTACTTC. It encodes CASSLGLAGGAITYEQYF.

Worth noting for this clone: The identical CDR3 is also encoded by other nucleotide sequences in the sample. This chain connects TRBV5-6 to TRBJ1-5; D remains unclear. The CDR3 has 13 residues. CDR1 and CDR2 from the germline V gene are SGHDT and YYEEEE. The germline V and J ends were trimmed by 5 bases and 6 bases, with 12 bases remaining between them. Here the CDR3 reads CASSLGGSQPQHF. DNA of the CDR3: TGTGCCAGCAGTCTGGGAGGGAGTCAGCCCCAGCATTTT. Using reference TRBV5-6 and TRBJ1-5 for the parts outside the CDR3, the full variable domain is DAGVTQSPTHLIKTRGQQVTLRCSPKSGHDTVSWYQQALGQGPQFIFQYYEEEERQRGNFPDRFSGHQFPNYSSELNVNALLLGDSALYLCASSLGGSQPQHFGDGTRLSIL.

The genes are TRBV9 and TRBJ2-7; D may be TRBD1 (6 bases). This CDR3 has 16 residues. Between the trimmed V and J ends, which lost 0 bases and 2 bases, there was a span of 15 bases. Germline loops: CDR1 SGDLS, CDR2 YYNGEE. CDR3 DNA sequence: TGTGCCAGCAGCGTAGGGCCGGCAGGGGATCCCTACGAGCAGTACTTC. Protein sequence: CASSVGPAGDPYEQYF.

This chain links TRBV2 with TRBJ1-2, with 7 bases matching TRBD1. The CDR3 extends over 17 amino acids. Germline lookup yields CDR1 SNHLY and CDR2 FYNNEI. V shed 1 base, J shed 7 bases, and the junction held 15 bases outside the gene matches. The CDR3 sequence: CASSEGTGPGHFSGYTF. In DNA form, the CDR3 reads TGTGCCAGCAGTGAAGGGACAGGTCCTGGGCACTTCTCTGGCTACACCTTC.

The chain couples TRBV4-1 to TRBJ2-4; 9 nucleotides line up with TRBD2. CDR3 length: 14 amino acids. Per germline, CDR1 MGHRA and CDR2 YSYEKL. Losses at the gene ends were 4 bases for V and 6 bases for J; bases not matched to a gene: 4. The CDR3 spells CASSPTAGGNIQYF. CDR3 sequence (DNA): TGCGCCAGCAGCCCGACAGCGGGGGGAAACATTCAGTACTTC.

The genes are TRBV25-1 and TRBJ2-5, with D unresolved. Trimming left V 2 bases short and J 4 bases short, with 8 bases between. This CDR3 comprises 13 residues. Germline V gene sequence: CDR1 MGHDK, CDR2 SYGVNS. In nucleotides, the CDR3 is TGTGCCAGCAGTGAACAGGTCCCAGAGACCCAGTACTTC. The encoded protein is CASSEQVPETQYF.

The chain has TRBV11-3 and TRBJ2-1; D call uncertain. Trimming shortened V by 3 bases and J by 10 bases, and 13 bases separated the two germline ends. Germline CDR1 and CDR2: SGHNT and YENEEA. CDR3 size: 13 residues. CDR3 coding DNA: TGTGCCAGCAGCTTGACCCCCGAGGCGGAGCAGTTCTTC. It translates to CASSLTPEAEQFF.

This clone occurred once. In DNA form, the CDR3 reads TGTGCCAGCAGAATACTAGCGGGAGAGAACTACGAGCAGTACTTC. Amino acids: CASRILAGENYEQYF. The chain couples TRBV6-5 to TRBJ2-7; 11 bases are shared with TRBD2. Germline CDR1 and CDR2: MNHEY and SVGAGI. CDR3 length: 15 amino acids. Trimming at V came to 6 bases and at J to 3 bases, leaving 7 bases not matched to a gene.

The chain joins TRBV7-9 to TRBJ2-1; D is uncertain. Trimming pared 6 bases from V and 8 bases from J, leaving 11 bases between. The length of the CDR3 is 12 residues. Germline CDR1 reads SEHNR; CDR2 reads FQNEAQ (reference sequence). The CDR3, as DNA: TGTGCCAGCAGTTTTGCCGCGGATGAGCAGTTCTTC. It is translated as CASSFAADEQFF.

The J gene is TRBJ2-7, the V gene TRBV2, with 7 bases aligning to TRBD2. The trim removed 4 bases at V and 3 bases at J, leaving 9 bases unmatched. The CDR3 totals 15 residues. Germline values: CDR1 SNHLY, CDR2 FYNNEI. The CDR3 DNA reads as TGTGCCAGCAGTGGGGGGAGGGTGGGAGTCTACGAGCAGTACTTC. Protein sequence: CASSGGRVGVYEQYF. Filled out from reference TRBV2 and TRBJ2-7, the complete variable domain reads EPEVTQTPSHQVTQMGQEVILRCVPISNHLYFYWYRQILGQKVEFLVSFYNNEISEKSEIFDDQFSVERPDGSNFTLKIRSTKLEDSAMYFCASSGGRVGVYEQYFGPGTRLTVT.

This clone occurred once. This chain links TRBV25-1 with TRBJ2-5, with 7 bases lining up with TRBD2. V gave up 3 bases and J gave up 3 bases; unmatched junction bases: 10. Germline CDR1 MGHDK, CDR2 SYGVNS. The CDR3 consists of 16 residues. CDR3 amino acids: CASSDLSAAGKETQYF. In DNA, the CDR3 is TGTGCCAGCAGTGATCTCTCCGCAGCGGGAAAAGAGACCCAGTACTTC.

The CDR3 region is CASSLGLGTSYEQYF. CDR3 DNA: TGTGCCAGCAGCTTAGGCCTTGGCACCTCCTACGAGCAGTACTTC. The chain carries TRBV13 and TRBJ2-7; the D is unclear. Germline CDR1 is PRHDT and CDR2 is FYEKMQ (reference sequence). CDR3 length: 15 amino acids. V was shortened by 0 bases and J by 0 bases, with 9 bases between the two germline ends.

A single count supports this clone. The chain couples TRBV6-5 to TRBJ2-7; 8 bases line up with TRBD1. The CDR3 sequence is 14 residues long. J gave up 2 bases and V 6 bases, and 6 bases lay outside the gene matches. Germline CDR1 is MNHEY and CDR2 is SVGAGI. The CDR3 region is CASRPPTGAYEQYF. In nucleotides, the CDR3 is TGTGCCAGCAGACCCCCGACAGGGGCCTACGAGCAGTACTTC.

The gene calls are TRBV12-5 and TRBJ2-1; 12 bases line up with TRBD2. The V and J ends lost 4 bases and 9 bases, in that order; junction bases with no gene match: 10. Germline values: CDR1 LGHNT, CDR2 FRNRAP. The CDR3 has 16 amino acids. CDR3 DNA sequence: TGTGCTAGTGGTTCGCCTAGCGGGAGGGCCCTGCCTGAGCAGTTCTTC. Translated: CASGSPSGRALPEQFF.

This sequence joins TRBV6-5 and TRBJ2-5; 7 nucleotides line up with TRBD1. CDR3 size: 14 residues. V shed 5 bases and J 3 bases; nucleotides not matched to a gene: 6. From germline, CDR1 is MNHEY and CDR2 SVGAGI. The CDR3 DNA sequence: TGTGCCAGCAGTCCCGGGACAGATAAAGAGACCCAGTACTTC. Amino acids: CASSPGTDKETQYF.

The chain uses TRBV7-9 and TRBJ2-7; 9 nucleotides agree with TRBD1. The CDR3 is made up of 15 amino acids. V gave up 5 bases and J gave up 7 bases; unmatched junction bases: 12. Germline V lookup: CDR1 SEHNR, CDR2 FQNEAQ (reference sequence). CDR3 DNA: TGTGCCAGCAGCCCCACCTCGGGACAGGGAGGGGAGCAGTACTTC. As protein: CASSPTSGQGGEQYF.

This clone was observed a handful of times. The gene calls are TRBV9 and TRBJ2-1; the D gene is possibly TRBD2 (5 bases). Germline loops: CDR1 SGDLS, CDR2 YYNGEE. This CDR3 is 15 amino acids long. Trimming left V 3 bases short and J 5 bases short, with 15 bases between. CDR3 protein: CASSEEGELHNEQFF. The CDR3 DNA reads as TGTGCCAGCAGCGAAGAGGGAGAACTACACAATGAGCAGTTCTTC.

This rearrangement joins TRBV28 to TRBJ1-5, with D unclear. The CDR3 consists of 14 residues. Germline V lookup: CDR1 MDHEN, CDR2 SYDVKM. Trimming took off 5 bases at V and 2 bases at J, with 10 bases between the two ends. Written as DNA, the CDR3 is TGTGCCAGCAGTAGCGTTTTCGGCAATCAGCCCCAGCATTTT. It translates to CASSSVFGNQPQHF.

This clone was seen more than once but under ten times. This sample includes further DNA sequences coding for the same CDR3. V and J are TRBV27 and TRBJ2-7; 8 bases are shared with TRBD1. Germline CDR1 and CDR2: MNHEY and SMNVEV (reference sequence). The CDR3 has 14 amino acids. Trimming cost V 5 bases and J 2 bases; bases outside gene matches: 5. This CDR3 reads CASSAGTGPYEQYF. The CDR3 nucleotides are TGTGCCAGCAGTGCCGGGACAGGCCCCTACGAGCAGTACTTC.

The chain couples TRBV19 to TRBJ1-5; weak D call: TRBD1 (5 bases). This CDR3 is 19 amino acids long. V lost 3 bases and J lost 1, with 22 bases in between. Germline CDR1 is LNHDA and CDR2 is SQIVND (reference sequence). The CDR3 spells CASSMFAQERPRSNQPQHF. The CDR3 DNA is TGTGCCAGTAGTATGTTTGCACAGGAACGACCCCGGAGCAATCAGCCCCAGCATTTT. Combining the CDR3 with reference TRBV19 and TRBJ1-5 gives the whole variable domain DGGITQSPKYLFRKEGQNVTLSCEQNLNHDAMYWYRQDPGQGLRLIYYSQIVNDFQKGDIAEGYSVSREKKESFPLTVTSAQKNPTAFYLCASSMFAQERPRSNQPQHFGDGTRLSIL.

The genes are TRBV18 and TRBJ1-3; TRBD1 agrees at 8 bases. Germline-derived CDR1 and CDR2 are KGHSH and LQKENI. After removal of 3 bases from V and 4 bases from J, the junction contained 5 bases not matched to a gene. CDR3 length: 15 amino acids. The CDR3 region has the DNA TGTGCCAGCTCACCCACAGGGGGTACAGGAAACACCATATATTTT. It translates to CASSPTGGTGNTIYF.

This chain uses TRBV4-1 with TRBJ1-2; D perhaps matches TRBD1 (5 bases). CDR1 MGHRA and CDR2 YSYEKL come from the germline V gene. V dropped 1 base and J dropped 1 base, with 10 bases sitting between them. This CDR3 has 15 amino acids. CDR3 bases: TGCGCCAGCAGCCAAGGACAGATTATTAACTATGGCTACACCTTC. Amino acid sequence: CASSQGQIINYGYTF.

This chain links TRBV13 with TRBJ2-7; 7 nucleotides agree with TRBD2. The length of the CDR3 is 18 residues. The ends lost 4 bases at V and 0 bases at J; junction bases unmatched: 15. Germline V lookup: CDR1 PRHDT, CDR2 FYEKMQ (reference sequence). The DNA for the CDR3 is TGTGCCAGCAGCTCCACCATGGAACCAGCGGGAAACTCCTACGAGCAGTACTTC. Protein: CASSSTMEPAGNSYEQYF. Supplemented by reference TRBV13 and TRBJ2-7, the full variable domain reads AAGVIQSPRHLIKEKRETATLKCYPIPRHDTVYWYQQGPGQDPQFLISFYEKMQSDKGSIPDRFSAQQFSDYHSELNMSSLELGDSALYFCASSSTMEPAGNSYEQYFGPGTRLTVT.

The chain couples TRBV15 to TRBJ1-1, with TRBD1 matching over 7 bases. The CDR3 is 14 residues long. The germline V gene has CDR1 LNHNV and CDR2 YYDKDF (reference sequence). With V trimmed by 3 bases and J by 5 bases, 6 bases remained unmatched. CDR3 in DNA: TGTGCCACCAGCAGGACAGGGCTCGGGACTGAAGCTTTCTTT. Translating gives CATSRTGLGTEAFF.